The rows below give T cell receptor beta chains drawn from one sample of a study of early T cells in non-severe SARS-CoV-2 infection. MiXCR, applied by TCRdb to the 5' RACE reads, yields one record per CDR3 protein. Found here are 86,000 or so distinct CDR3 sequences, about 6.5% of them singletons; the top ten hold about 8%. Sequencing used whole blood. The receptors shown here come from an adult who was a healthcare worker with PCR-confirmed SARS-CoV-2 infection or an uninfected control (not recorded which). The CDR3 runs from the conserved cysteine through the conserved F or W.

v_call,j_call,cdr3_aa
TRBV20-1,TRBJ2-1,CSARVLTSGSSEQFF
TRBV11-2,TRBJ2-3,CASSLATASTDTQYF
TRBV18,TRBJ2-7,CASSGDGNSYEQYF
TRBV24-1,TRBJ2-7,CATSDGDRREQYF
TRBV2,TRBJ1-5,CASSEVRTGNQPQHF
TRBV20-1,TRBJ1-5,CSASDRADQPQHF
TRBV21-1,TRBJ2-1,CASSKGAPWCNEQFF
TRBV29-1,TRBJ2-1,CNVGSGRAAEQFF
TRBV29-1,TRBJ2-5,CSVDSEADQETQYF
TRBV5-1,TRBJ2-1,CASSSGRSGRASAYNEQFF
TRBV27,TRBJ2-1,CASSLIRDAREQFF
TRBV4-3,TRBJ2-7,CASSLRLAASYEQYF
TRBV5-8,TRBJ2-2,CASSSGQGSGELFF
TRBV20-1,TRBJ2-7,CSGTLRDEQYF
TRBV2,TRBJ2-2,CASESQNTGELFF
TRBV5-1,TRBJ2-7,CASSSQGIGEQYF
TRBV11-2,TRBJ1-1,CASSFSGTGTEAFF
TRBV11-2,TRBJ2-3,CASSLVTARYTDTQYF
TRBV28,TRBJ1-5,CASSFPSGGFGQPQHF
TRBV20-1,TRBJ2-1,CSASPTYNEQFF
TRBV29-1,TRBJ2-3,CSVARGSAPDTQYF
TRBV2,TRBJ1-6,CASSEGVHNSPLHF
TRBV7-9,TRBJ1-2,CASSLPGTGGYGYTF
TRBV3-1,TRBJ2-6,CASSQDPRGQGANVLTF
TRBV6-2/TRBV6-3,TRBJ2-7,CASSYPPAGHAPYEQYF
TRBV7-2,TRBJ2-7,CASSFTGTGNNEQYF
TRBV29-1,TRBJ1-1,CSATRYWGEAFF
TRBV9,TRBJ1-3,CASSVGPESGNTIYF
TRBV2,TRBJ1-3,CASSLLGQTPTIYF
TRBV5-4,TRBJ1-2,CASSLSGARGGYTF
TRBV29-1,TRBJ1-6,CSVRDRDNSPLHF
TRBV14,TRBJ2-1,CASRTGGAFAEQFF
TRBV7-4,TRBJ1-3,CASSLVGASGNTIYF
TRBV14,TRBJ2-5,CASSLRQGRQETQYF
TRBV10-1,TRBJ2-7,CASSESIGQYF
TRBV4-2,TRBJ1-4,CASSQGGGTREKLFF
TRBV7-2,TRBJ2-7,CASSPGTGTREQYF
TRBV7-2,TRBJ1-2,CASSDRAPSGGYTF
TRBV7-9,TRBJ1-2,CASSLGDSFNYGYTF
TRBV28,TRBJ1-4,CASSADRATKLFF
TRBV2,TRBJ2-2,CASGLAGNTGELFF
TRBV5-4,TRBJ2-1,CASSLEAGRDNEQFF
TRBV6-5,TRBJ1-1,CASSIGQGARTEAFF
TRBV6-5,TRBJ1-1,CASSSRQGWDTEAFF
TRBV4-1,TRBJ2-5,CASSQEGARGSETQYF
TRBV5-1,TRBJ1-6,CASSLRANSPLHF
TRBV27,TRBJ2-3,CASRAGTAGTDTQYF
TRBV3-1,TRBJ1-1,CASSQTGTVVMNTEAFF
TRBV11-2,TRBJ2-1,CASSLRLAEYNEQFF
TRBV5-6,TRBJ2-1,CASSLVRNEQFF
TRBV7-8,TRBJ1-1,CASSLGYGGTEAFF
TRBV27,TRBJ1-6,CASSEDRINSPLHF
TRBV11-2,TRBJ2-7,CASSFGREGYEQYF
TRBV19,TRBJ2-1,CASKLAGIYNEQFF
TRBV25-1,TRBJ2-6,CASSPWGGLGANVLTF